The rows below give T cell receptor beta chains drawn from one sample of a study of T-cell reconstitution after alpha-beta-depleted transplantation in children. TCRdb processed the PCR reads anew with MiXCR; each CDR3 protein has one entry. The repertoire holds about 510,000 distinct CDR3 sequences, with roughly an eighth as singletons. The sequences come from PBMCs, mostly from graft donor cells, collected 180 days after TCRalphabeta/CD19-depleted stem cell transplant. These receptors were obtained from a female patient aged 2-10 years who had a stem cell transplant for aplastic anemia, so the T cells may come from the graft donor. Both conserved end residues are part of each CDR3. D genes are given only for firm matches. Size tells how often a clone was seen (once, few, many) or the class of an expanded clone, and some rows leave it out.

CDR3nt | CDR3aa | j_gene | abundance | d_gene | v_gene
TGCAGCGGACAGTTTAGCAATCAGCCCCAGCATTTT | CSGQFSNQPQHF | TRBJ1-5 | - | - | TRBV20-1
TGTGCCAGCAGCTTACCGGGCCACCAAGAGACCCAGTACTTC | CASSLPGHQETQYF | TRBJ2-5 | - | - | TRBV7-7
TGTGCCACCAGCAGAGATCGGGGGTGGCAGTTGGGCTACACCTTC | CATSRDRGWQLGYTF | TRBJ1-2 | - | - | TRBV15
TGCAGCGTACGGGGCAGAGCTAATGAAAAACTGTTTTTT | CSVRGRANEKLFF | TRBJ1-4 | - | - | TRBV29-1
TGCAGTGCTTTCCGACAGGGGGTAGATACGCAGTATTTT | CSAFRQGVDTQYF | TRBJ2-3 | many | TRBD1 | TRBV20-1
TGTGCCAGCAGCTCGGGACAGGGCCTGGAGCCCCAGCATTTT | CASSSGQGLEPQHF | TRBJ1-5 | - | TRBD1 | TRBV5-5
TGTGCCAGCAGTTACTCTGGGGTGGCCAAAAACATTCAGTACTTC | CASSYSGVAKNIQYF | TRBJ2-4 | many | - | TRBV6-5
TGCAGTGCTAGAGATCGCAATGGAAACACCATATATTTT | CSARDRNGNTIYF | TRBJ1-3 | few | - | TRBV20-1
TGTGCCAGCAGCCAAGATAGGGCTTTCTCAGATACGCAGTATTTT | CASSQDRAFSDTQYF | TRBJ2-3 | - | - | TRBV4-2
TGTGCCAGCAGCTTAAGGGCGCCCTACTCTGGAAACACCATATATTTT | CASSLRAPYSGNTIYF | TRBJ1-3 | few | - | TRBV12-3/TRBV12-4
TGTGCCAGCAGAACGGACAGCTACAATGAGCAGTTCTTC | CASRTDSYNEQFF | TRBJ2-1 | - | - | TRBV28
TGTGCCAGCAGCGCCGATAGCAATCAGCCCCAGCATTTT | CASSADSNQPQHF | TRBJ1-5 | many | - | TRBV7-2
TGCAGCGCCCTTGCTCGACCCACAACGAACACCGGGGAGCTGTTTTTT | CSALARPTTNTGELFF | TRBJ2-2 | - | - | TRBV29-1
TGTGCCAGCAGTGGCCAGGGGGCGAACAATGAGCAGTTCTTC | CASSGQGANNEQFF | TRBJ2-1 | - | TRBD1 | TRBV9
TGTGCCAGCAGCGTAGCCGTAGGAGCCTACAATGAGCAGTTCTTC | CASSVAVGAYNEQFF | TRBJ2-1 | few | - | TRBV9
TGTGCCAGCAGCTTAACGCCTACTACAGATACGCAGTATTTT | CASSLTPTTDTQYF | TRBJ2-3 | few | - | TRBV7-6
TGCGCCAGCAGCTTGGAGGCTAGCGGGAGTAGGACCTACAATGAGCAGTTCTTC | CASSLEASGSRTYNEQFF | TRBJ2-1 | - | TRBD2 | TRBV5-1
TGTGCCACCCGCGGGACTAGCGATTACAATGAGCAGTTCTTC | CATRGTSDYNEQFF | TRBJ2-1 | few | TRBD2 | TRBV10-3
TGTGCCAGCAGCCAAAGCGGGAGGTCCACAGATACGCAGTATTTT | CASSQSGRSTDTQYF | TRBJ2-3 | few | TRBD2 | TRBV7-2
TGCAGTGCAAGCCCCGGGACAGGGTGGACAGATACGCAGTATTTT | CSASPGTGWTDTQYF | TRBJ2-3 | - | TRBD1 | TRBV20-1
TGCAGTGCTAGCGCCCCGCTGGGTCTAGCGGAGGGGGCAGATACGCAGTATTTT | CSASAPLGLAEGADTQYF | TRBJ2-3 | few | - | TRBV20-1
TGCAGCGTTGAAGTCAGGGGGAGTTCGAGTACTGAAGCTTTCTTT | CSVEVRGSSSTEAFF | TRBJ1-1 | - | TRBD1 | TRBV29-1
TGTGCCAGCAGCTTTTCTAGTACCGATTACGAGCAGTACTTC | CASSFSSTDYEQYF | TRBJ2-7 | - | - | TRBV7-9
TGTGCCAGCGCCGGGACTTCCTACTACGAGCAGTACTTC | CASAGTSYYEQYF | TRBJ2-7 | - | - | TRBV6-2/TRBV6-3
TGTGCCAGCAGTAAAAGGGGACTGACCGAAACTGACTACAATGAGCAGTTCTTC | CASSKRGLTETDYNEQFF | TRBJ2-1 | - | - | TRBV6-1
TGTGCCAGTAGTGACAGCGGGAAGACCCAGTACTTC | CASSDSGKTQYF | TRBJ2-5 | few | TRBD2 | TRBV19
TGCAGCGCCGGACAGGGTCCCTTGCGCTCCTACGAGCAGTACTTC | CSAGQGPLRSYEQYF | TRBJ2-7 | few | TRBD1 | TRBV29-1
TGTGCCAGCAGTTTCACAGGGGCCCATAACTATGGCTACACCTTC | CASSFTGAHNYGYTF | TRBJ1-2 | few | TRBD1 | TRBV12-3/TRBV12-4
TGCGCCAGCAGCTTGGCGGGACAGGACACTGAAGCTTTCTTT | CASSLAGQDTEAFF | TRBJ1-1 | few | TRBD1 | TRBV5-1
TGTGCCTGGAGCATGGGCCGGACCACAGATACGCAGTATTTT | CAWSMGRTTDTQYF | TRBJ2-3 | - | - | TRBV30
TGTGCCAGCAGCTTAGTAGGTCTAGCGGGACCAACCTACAATGAGCAGTTCTTC | CASSLVGLAGPTYNEQFF | TRBJ2-1 | few | TRBD2 | TRBV11-2
TGTGCCAGCAGCTTAGGGGGGGTGTGGGAAAAACTGTTTTTT | CASSLGGVWEKLFF | TRBJ1-4 | few | - | TRBV7-2
TGCGCCAGCAGCTTGGTTGTCGGGAGCACAGATACGCAGTATTTT | CASSLVVGSTDTQYF | TRBJ2-3 | - | - | TRBV5-1
TGTGCCAGCCGGTGGTGGGGGGCCAACACCGGGGAGCTGTTTTTT | CASRWWGANTGELFF | TRBJ2-2 | - | - | TRBV12-3/TRBV12-4
TGCAGTGCTACGAGACTAGCGGGACGCACAGATACGCAGTATTTT | CSATRLAGRTDTQYF | TRBJ2-3 | - | TRBD2 | TRBV20-1
TGTGCCAGCAGATCCACAGGGCCGGAATCTGAAGCTTTCTTT | CASRSTGPESEAFF | TRBJ1-1 | few | - | TRBV7-9
TGCAGTGCTAGTTGGACTAGCGGCCAGGATGAGCAGTTCTTC | CSASWTSGQDEQFF | TRBJ2-1 | few | TRBD2 | TRBV20-1
TGTGCCAGCAGTTCCGGCGGGGGCGCAGGCAAAAACATTCAGTACTTC | CASSSGGGAGKNIQYF | TRBJ2-4 | few | - | TRBV28
TGTGCCAGCAGCCCCATTTGGACTAGCGGTGACAATGAGCAGTTCTTC | CASSPIWTSGDNEQFF | TRBJ2-1 | few | TRBD2 | TRBV13
TGTGCCAGCAGCTTAAGCCCAGCGGGAGGCTATGAGCAGTTCTTC | CASSLSPAGGYEQFF | TRBJ2-1 | few | TRBD2 | TRBV7-3
TGCAGTGCTTCGCGAAAAACCGGGGTAGCGGGCATGCACAATGAGCAGTTCTTC | CSASRKTGVAGMHNEQFF | TRBJ2-1 | many | TRBD2 | TRBV20-1
TGCGCCAGCAGCCACCGACAGGAGAGCACAGATACGCAGTATTTT | CASSHRQESTDTQYF | TRBJ2-3 | few | - | TRBV4-3
TGTGCCAGCAGCTCGAGGGCTAGCGGGAGTTATAATGAGCAGTTCTTC | CASSSRASGSYNEQFF | TRBJ2-1 | - | TRBD2 | TRBV11-2
TGTGCCAGCAGCCCGGGACGAACCTTC | CASSPGRTF | TRBJ1-2 | few | - | TRBV12-3/TRBV12-4
TGTGCCAGCAGTACCTCCATGGGGATACAGTTCTTC | CASSTSMGIQFF | TRBJ2-1 | few | - | TRBV6-2/TRBV6-3
TGCGCCAGCAGCTTGGAGCCAGGGAGGGAGCAGTACTTC | CASSLEPGREQYF | TRBJ2-7 | many | - | TRBV5-1
TGTGCCAGCAACCGGAGACCAAACACCGGGGAGCTGTTTTTT | CASNRRPNTGELFF | TRBJ2-2 | - | - | TRBV7-9